These T cell receptor beta chains were read from a single sample in a study of cytomegalovirus exposure and HLA in healthy donors. The table came from immunoSEQ multiplex PCR; TCRdb's copy has only in-frame clones and leaves some out. Among 150,000 to 200,000 clones listed, 85% were seen once. The specimen was PBMCs. All receptors derive from a man younger than 35 in good health and CMV-seropositive. The CDR3 runs from the conserved cysteine through the conserved F or W. Each record gives: clone size, V gene, J gene, D gene, CDR3 protein, CDR3 DNA. D genes are given only for firm matches. The size of a clone is reported for some rows only, either as once, few or many, or as a class for expanded clones.

size: few; V: TRBV6-6; J: TRBJ2-2; D: TRBD1; CDR3: CASSLQGVGTGELFF; DNA: TGTGCCAGCAGTCTACAGGGGGTAGGCACCGGGGAGCTGTTTTTT
size: .; V: TRBV5-1; J: TRBJ1-3; D: .; CDR3: CASRPSLEPGNTIYF; DNA: TGCGCCAGCAGGCCGTCCCTAGAGCCGGGAAACACCATATATTTT
size: .; V: TRBV9; J: TRBJ2-3; D: TRBD2; CDR3: CASSFRTSGRGTDTQYF; DNA: TGTGCCAGCAGCTTCAGGACTAGCGGGAGGGGGACAGATACGCAGTATTTT
size: .; V: TRBV6-1; J: TRBJ1-1; D: .; CDR3: CASSEAPDREAFF; DNA: TGTGCCAGCAGTGAAGCGCCTGACAGGGAAGCTTTCTTT
size: .; V: TRBV10-3; J: TRBJ1-5; D: .; CDR3: CAIRGGWDQPQHF; DNA: TGTGCCATCAGGGGAGGTTGGGATCAGCCCCAGCATTTT
size: .; V: TRBV5-4; J: TRBJ1-2; D: .; CDR3: CASSSPGQYGYTF; DNA: TGTGCCAGCAGCTCCCCAGGACAGTATGGCTACACCTTC
size: .; V: TRBV27; J: TRBJ1-2; D: .; CDR3: CASSRSFIEPRGYGYTF; DNA: TGTGCCAGCAGTCGCTCATTTATAGAGCCTAGGGGCTATGGCTACACCTTC
size: .; V: TRBV6-5; J: TRBJ2-1; D: TRBD2; CDR3: CASSWAGEVDEQFF; DNA: TGTGCCAGCAGCTGGGCGGGAGAGGTGGATGAGCAGTTCTTC
size: .; V: TRBV30; J: TRBJ1-5; D: .; CDR3: CAWSGTAQPQHF; DNA: TGTGCCTGGAGTGGGACAGCGCAGCCCCAGCATTTT
size: .; V: TRBV4-2; J: TRBJ2-4; D: .; CDR3: CASSQGGARDIQYF; DNA: TGTGCCAGCAGCCAAGGAGGCGCGAGGGACATTCAGTACTTC
size: .; V: TRBV7-2; J: TRBJ1-2; D: .; CDR3: CASSWRGLSVAYGYTF; DNA: TGTGCCAGCAGCTGGAGGGGACTCTCGGTCGCCTATGGCTACACCTTC
size: .; V: TRBV18; J: TRBJ1-2; D: .; CDR3: CASSPPSGGYGYTF; DNA: TGTGCCAGCTCACCACCCTCGGGAGGCTATGGCTACACCTTC
size: .; V: TRBV5-1; J: TRBJ2-1; D: .; CDR3: CASSALSRTNEQFF; DNA: TGCGCCAGCAGCGCACTATCCAGGACTAATGAGCAGTTCTTC
size: .; V: TRBV28; J: TRBJ2-7; D: TRBD1; CDR3: CASSEIKGQGSYEQYF; DNA: TGTGCCAGCAGCGAGATCAAGGGACAGGGGTCCTACGAGCAGTACTTC